The clone carrying this T cell receptor beta chain was observed at least ten times. The entry originates in a study of metastatic and nonmetastatic thyroid tumors. J lost 3 bases, V lost 5 bases, and 25 bases had no gene match. CDR1 and CDR2 from the germline V gene are SGHTA and FQGTGA. CDR3 size: 21 residues. Thyroid surgery was preceded by no treatment in any patient. MiXCR re-clonotyped the PCR reads for TCRdb. The sample has 10,000 to 15,000 clones; 27% are singletons. The source material was tumor tissue. The V and J genes are TRBV7-3 and TRBJ2-1; 7 positions match TRBD2. This clonotype was sampled from a female donor with papillary thyroid cancer or a benign thyroid nodule (not recorded which). Some clones in this sample may be carry-over from other donors' samples. The CDR3 is CASSIHGGTTISSHYYNEQFF. The CDR3 coding sequence is TGTGCCAGCAGCATACACGGCGGGACTACCATATCGTCTCACTACTACAATGAGCAGTTCTTC.